The 7 T cell receptor beta chains below come from one sample, sequenced in a study of immune evolution from preneoplasia to lung adenocarcinoma. Libraries were prepared by immunoSEQ multiplex PCR; TCRdb keeps only in-frame clonotypes and omits some of them. The repertoire consists of over 6,500 clones, with around 84% occurring once and the leading ten covering roughly 6.6%. Sequenced input: FFPE adjacent normal lung tissue. The receptor set was obtained from a person aged 70 to 85 with lung adenocarcinoma.

This rearrangement joins TRBV11-3 to TRBJ2-4; perhaps D is TRBD1 or TRBD2 (5 bases each). Germline V gives CDR1 SGHNT, CDR2 YENEEA. The V end lost 7 bases, the J end lost 0 bases, and 13 bases lay between the germline ends. This CDR3 is 15 amino acids long. The CDR3 region has the DNA TGTGCCAGCATCTTTGCCGGGGCAGCCAAAAACATTCAGTACTTC. This codes for CASIFAGAAKNIQYF.

This chain links TRBV15 with TRBJ2-5; D perhaps matches TRBD2 (6 bases). V lost 1 base and J 7 bases, leaving 10 bases between the germline ends. The CDR3 length is 13 residues. From germline, CDR1 is LNHNV and CDR2 YYDKDF (reference sequence). This CDR3 is CATSRADGGTQYF. CDR3 DNA: TGTGCCACCAGCAGAGCGGACGGGGGGACCCAGTACTTC. Variable domain in full (rest from reference TRBV15 and TRBJ2-5): DAMVIQNPRYQVTQFGKPVTLSCSQTLNHNVMYWYQQKSSQAPKLLFHYYDKDFNNEADTPDNFQSRRPNTSFCFLDIRSPGLGDTAMYLCATSRADGGTQYFGPGTRLLVL.

This clone showed up just once. This chain connects TRBV28 to TRBJ2-1; D gene uncertain. V shed 4 bases and J shed 9 bases, with 13 bases lying between them. Per germline, CDR1 MDHEN and CDR2 SYDVKM. This CDR3 spans 13 amino acids. The CDR3, as DNA: TGTGCCAGCAGTTCCACGGGCAAGAGTGAGCAGTTCTTC. Amino acids: CASSSTGKSEQFF.

This clone has a handful of counts. CDR3: CALGQLNSPLHF. CDR3 DNA: TGTGCCCTGGGACAGCTTAATTCACCCCTCCACTTT. The chain uses TRBV28 and TRBJ1-6; TRBD1 aligns across 7 bases. Germline assignment: CDR1 MDHEN and CDR2 SYDVKM. The J segment lost 6 bases and the V segment lost 11 bases, leaving 4 bases of the junction unmatched. The CDR3 sequence is 12 residues long.

About this clone itself: Different DNA sequences within this sample yield the same CDR3. The rearrangement joins TRBV28 to TRBJ2-1; D might be TRBD1 (5 bases). V dropped 7 bases and J dropped 0 bases, with 10 bases sitting between them. Germline lookup yields CDR1 MDHEN and CDR2 SYDVKM. The CDR3 totals 14 residues. This CDR3 reads CASTRQSSYNEQFF. For the CDR3, the DNA is TGTGCCAGCACCCGACAGAGCTCCTACAATGAGCAGTTCTTC.

The genes are TRBV5-1 and TRBJ2-3, with 10 positions matching TRBD2. Germline V gives CDR1 SGHRS, CDR2 YFSETQ. Trimming cost V 3 bases and J 1 base; bases outside gene matches: 2. This CDR3 contains 15 residues. CDR3 protein: CASSSGTSGTDTQYF. DNA for the CDR3: TGCGCCAGCAGCTCCGGGACTAGCGGCACAGATACGCAGTATTTT.

The chain combines TRBV14 with TRBJ2-3; no definite D call. The V gene lost 4 bases and the J gene lost 5 bases, with 10 bases spanning the gap. CDR1 is SGHDN and CDR2 is FVKESK in the germline V gene. This CDR3 region has 13 residues. CDR3 protein: CASSLTPLDTQYF. The CDR3 DNA follows: TGTGCCAGCAGCCTTACTCCACTAGATACGCAGTATTTT.